What follows describes a single TCR beta chain. What it binds is not known. The sample is drawn from a study of CD8 T cells in ankylosing spondylitis. Study findings and constraints: One TCR beta motif, made up of fewer than 10 highly homologous variants, appeared characteristic of ankylosing spondylitis blood.

Generation of TCR beta libraries employed quantitative 5'-RACE incorporating molecular barcodes. Using its own MiXCR run on the 5' RACE reads, TCRdb lists one record per CDR3 protein. The table records around 300,000 distinct CDR3 sequences, around a tenth of them present only once. The ends lost 4 bases at V and 0 bases at J; junction bases unmatched: 4. The CDR3 has 16 residues. CDR1 is SGHRS and CDR2 is YFSETQ in the germline V gene. V usage is TRBV5-1 and J usage is TRBJ2-1, with 10 bases lining up with TRBD2. The sequence came from a female donor with ankylosing spondylitis or in good health (not recorded which). What was sequenced was blood, either unsorted or a sorted T cell fraction (not recorded which). In DNA form, the CDR3 reads TGCGCCAGCAGCGGGAGCGGGGGGGCCTCCTACAATGAGCAGTTCTTC. Its translation is CASSGSGGASYNEQFF.